The clone carrying this T cell receptor (beta chain) was counted ten times or more. Its antigen is currently unknown. The sample comes from a study of T cell repertoires in cytomegalovirus infection. Study background: CMV infection together with matching HLA type was indicated by public TCR beta signatures.

Germline CDR1 and CDR2: SGHTA and FQGTGA. Trimming shortened V by 0 bases and J by 1 base, and 9 bases separated the two germline ends. This CDR3 is 15 amino acids long. Study results and caveats: There were carriers of CMV plus the relevant HLA, and cumulative public TCR beta family frequency identified them. The ex vivo response was dominated by HLA-C-restricted CMV-specific TCR beta clonotypes.

TCRdb passed the reads through MiXCR, listing each CDR3 protein once. The sample contains approximately 71,000 distinct CDR3 sequences, more than 3% of which appear only once. The origin of this receptor is a human donor in good health (CMV status not recorded). Some clones in this sample may be carry-over from other donors' samples. The chain is built from TRBV7-3 and TRBJ2-5; D might be TRBD2 (5 bases). The sequenced sample was PBMCs. CDR3 amino acids: CASSLTGASQETQYF. CDR3 DNA sequence: TGTGCCAGCAGCTTAACGGGAGCCAGCCAAGAGACCCAGTACTTC.